Described below is a single TCR beta chain sequence and its context. Its specificity is not known. The data belong to a study of early T cells in non-severe SARS-CoV-2 infection. Study overall: From unsorted whole blood, bulk RNA was sequenced, and the chains remained unpaired. Findings and caveats of the study: Anti-spike CD8 responses were favored in VDJdb matching, and private and CD4 specificities were missed.

CDR3 size: 13 residues. Germline CDR1 and CDR2: SGHAT and FQNNGV. The V end lost 7 bases, the J end lost 6 bases, and 14 bases lay between the germline ends. The TCR library protocol attached unique molecular identifiers to the individual cDNA molecules. Each CDR3 protein gets one entry after TCRdb re-called the 5' RACE reads with MiXCR. The table lists tens of thousands of distinct CDR3 sequences, around 11% of them singletons. This specimen consisted of whole blood, obtained at baseline. V usage is TRBV11-2 and J usage is TRBJ2-3; D unresolved. This clonotype was sampled from an adult who was a healthcare worker with PCR-confirmed SARS-CoV-2 infection or an uninfected control (not recorded which). The CDR3 sequence is CASTQSIADTQYF. The CDR3 region has the DNA TGTGCCAGCACCCAATCGATCGCTGATACGCAGTATTTT. The whole variable domain, filled in from reference TRBV11-2 and TRBJ2-3, reads EAGVAQSPRYKIIEKRQSVAFWCNPISGHATLYWYQQILGQGPKLLIQFQNNGVVDDSQLPKDRFSAERLKGVDSTLKIQPAKLEDSAVYLCASTQSIADTQYFGPGTRLTVL.